This paragraph covers one T cell receptor beta chain sequence. The data are from a study of OX40 agonist ivuxolimab in advanced cancers. Study-level information: Ivuxolimab, an antibody that agonizes OX40 (CD134), was administered to the patients.

Libraries were prepared by immunoSEQ multiplex PCR; TCRdb keeps only in-frame clonotypes and omits some of them. This table has about 77,000 clones, about nine tenths appearing once. The receptor was derived from an adult with an advanced solid tumor such as melanoma, head and neck, liver or kidney cancer. The source material was CD4+ or CD8+ T cells sorted from blood, sampled in a trial of the OX40 agonist ivuxolimab.

CDR3 region: CASSKGTGGINEQFF. The DNA of the CDR3 is TGTGCCAGTAGTAAAGGGACAGGGGGCATTAATGAGCAGTTCTTC. This chain uses TRBV19 with TRBJ2-1; TRBD1 aligns across 12 bases. The ends lost 4 bases at V and 7 bases at J; junction bases unmatched: 5. In germline, CDR1 is LNHDA, CDR2 SQIVND (reference sequence). CDR3 length: 15 residues.